The 15 T cell receptor beta chains in this list originate from one sample, sequenced in a study of blood T cell repertoires in COVID-19. Some clones are missing from TCRdb's copy, which holds only in-frame ones; the method was immunoSEQ multiplex PCR. The profile covers 100,000 to 120,000 clones, with about 86% appearing a single time and over 35% taken by the ten largest. The sample was peripheral blood. These receptor sequences come from a man older than 75 with acute or convalescent COVID-19.

There are a few counts of this clone. V and J are TRBV6-5 and TRBJ2-1, with 8 bases lining up with TRBD1. In germline, CDR1 is MNHEY, CDR2 SVGAGI. This CDR3 has 12 residues. V was pared by 5 bases and J by 14 bases, with 8 bases of the junction left unmatched. As DNA, the CDR3 is TGTGCCAGCAGTCGACAGGGGACTTCCGAGTTCTTC. Residues: CASSRQGTSEFF.

This rearrangement joins TRBV6-6 to TRBJ1-5, with 9 positions matching TRBD1. The CDR3 covers 16 residues. The junction had 10 bases not matched to a gene; V was cut back by 6 bases and J by 4 bases. Germline V gene sequence: CDR1 MNHNY, CDR2 SVGAGI (reference sequence). This CDR3 is CASRPWTGDENQPQHF. CDR3 sequence (DNA): TGTGCCAGCAGACCTTGGACAGGGGATGAGAATCAGCCCCAGCATTTT.

The chain combines TRBV5-1 with TRBJ1-2; 12 bases match TRBD1. Germline V gene sequence: CDR1 SGHRS, CDR2 YFSETQ. V dropped 3 bases and J dropped 8; count of bases not matched to a gene: 8. CDR3 length: 15 amino acids. The CDR3: CASSSRGQGARGYTF. In DNA form, the CDR3 reads TGCGCCAGCAGCTCCAGGGGACAGGGGGCGCGAGGCTACACCTTC. The full variable domain, completed using reference TRBV5-1 and TRBJ1-2, is KAGVTQTPRYLIKTRGQQVTLSCSPISGHRSVSWYQQTPGQGLQFLFEYFSETQRNKGNFPGRFSGRQFSNSRSEMNVSTLELGDSALYLCASSSRGQGARGYTFGSGTRLTVV.

The chain employs TRBV19 and TRBJ2-2; no clear D. Trimming took 5 bases from V and 3 from J, leaving 13 bases between them. Germline-derived CDR1 and CDR2 are LNHDA and SQIVND (reference sequence). This CDR3 is built from 15 residues. The CDR3 nucleotides read TGTGCCAGTAGTGCGCCGCTTCCATACACCGGGGAGCTGTTTTTT. Encoded protein: CASSAPLPYTGELFF.

The V call is TRBV5-4, the J call TRBJ1-6; 9 bases agree with TRBD1. This CDR3 has 15 amino acids. Germline CDR1 SGHNT, CDR2 YYREEE (reference sequence). Trimming at V came to 2 bases and at J to 8 bases, leaving 5 bases not matched to a gene. The CDR3 here is CASSFTGTGYSPLHF. In DNA form, the CDR3 reads TGTGCCAGCAGCTTTACCGGGACAGGGTATTCACCCCTCCACTTT.

V usage is TRBV6-2 or TRBV6-3 and J usage is TRBJ1-2; D unresolved. The CDR3 consists of 13 residues. V was cut by 0 bases and J by 5 bases, with 7 bases left in between. Germline CDR1 is MNHEY and CDR2 is SVGEGT. This CDR3 reads CASSYSGGYGYTF. The CDR3 DNA is TGTGCCAGCAGTTACTCCGGCGGATATGGCTACACCTTC.

The chain is built from TRBV7-2 and TRBJ1-4; possible D gene TRBD1, 6 bases. Trimming left V 5 bases short and J 4 bases short, with 14 bases between. The CDR3 is 15 amino acids. CDR1 and CDR2 from the germline V gene are SGHTA and FQGNSA. CDR3 in amino acids: CASSLTGSVNEKLFF. The CDR3 coding sequence is TGTGCCAGCAGCCTAACAGGGTCGGTTAATGAAAAACTGTTTTTT.

This sequence joins TRBV18 and TRBJ1-3; 12 bases are a match to TRBD1. Germline trimming cut 6 bases from V and 4 bases from J; bases unmatched to any gene: 7. CDR1 KGHSH and CDR2 LQKENI come from the germline V gene. The CDR3 consists of 16 residues. The CDR3, as DNA: TGTGCCAGCTCCCCAGGGACAGGGGGCGCCGGAAACACCATATATTTT. Its protein product is CASSPGTGGAGNTIYF. Looking up the rest from reference TRBV18 and TRBJ1-3 gives the full variable domain: NAGVMQNPRHLVRRRGQEARLRCSPMKGHSHVYWYRQLPEEGLKFMVYLQKENIIDESGMPKERFSAEFPKEGPSILRIQQVVRGDSAAYFCASSPGTGGAGNTIYFGEGSWLTVV.

This chain links TRBV6-1 with TRBJ1-4; TRBD1 might be the D (6 bases). This CDR3 is built from 16 residues. Trimming shortened V by 4 bases and J by 0 bases, and 12 bases separated the two germline ends. The germline V gene encodes CDR1 MNHNS and CDR2 SASEGT. As DNA, the CDR3 is TGTGCCAGCAGTGTGAGGGGGTTCGCAACTAATGAAAAACTGTTTTTT. Protein sequence: CASSVRGFATNEKLFF.

The chain combines TRBV6-6 with TRBJ1-1; 7 bases line up with TRBD1. With V trimmed by 7 bases and J by 5 bases, 10 bases remained unmatched. In germline, CDR1 is MNHNY, CDR2 SVGAGI (reference sequence). The CDR3 is 14 amino acids. CDR3 sequence reads: CASNPRQGGTEAFF. Here the CDR3 DNA reads TGTGCCAGCAACCCGAGACAGGGTGGAACTGAAGCTTTCTTT.

This clone was observed once. CDR3 nucleotides: TGTGCCAGTAGTATAGTGACGGGGAGCCGCAATCAGCCCCAGCATTTT. This sequence encodes CASSIVTGSRNQPQHF. V and J are TRBV19 and TRBJ1-5, with D uncertain. From germline, CDR1 is LNHDA and CDR2 SQIVND (reference sequence). This CDR3 comprises 16 residues. V was trimmed by 1 base and J by 2 bases, leaving 12 bases between them.

V gene TRBV3-1 (or the pseudogene TRBV3-2) combines with J gene TRBJ2-5, with 13 bases fitting TRBD2. CDR3 length: 14 residues. The germline CDR1 and CDR2 sequences are LGHDT and YNNKEL (reference sequence). CDR3 in amino acids: CGTGTSGTGETQYF. The DNA for the CDR3 is TGTGGGACCGGGACTAGCGGGACTGGAGAGACCCAGTACTTC.

This chain uses TRBV6-1 with TRBJ1-6, with TRBD1 matching 12 bases. Trimming took 0 bases from V and 7 from J; bases not matched to a gene: 1. The CDR3 spans 16 residues. CDR1 is MNHNS, CDR2 SASEGT, per germline. CDR3 protein: CASSEAGTGGNSPLHF. As DNA, the CDR3 is TGTGCCAGCAGTGAAGCGGGGACAGGGGGCAATTCACCCCTCCACTTT.

The V and J genes are TRBV30 and TRBJ2-7; D remains ambiguous. The germline V gene encodes CDR1 GTSNPN and CDR2 SVGIG (reference sequence). V lost 2 bases and J 2 bases, leaving 13 bases between the germline ends. The CDR3 extends over 14 amino acids. The CDR3 is CAWSPQMPPYEQYF. CDR3 sequence (DNA): TGTGCCTGGAGTCCCCAGATGCCTCCCTACGAGCAGTACTTC.

The V call is TRBV15, the J call TRBJ2-6; perhaps TRBD2 as D (5 bases). Trimming removed 4 bases from V and 1 base from J, with 11 bases in between. There are 16 residues in the CDR3. Per germline, CDR1 LNHNV and CDR2 YYDKDF (reference sequence). The CDR3 DNA follows: TGTGCCACCAGCAAGTACGGGAATTCTGGGGCCAACGTCCTGACTTTC. Its translation: CATSKYGNSGANVLTF.